These 25 T cell receptor beta chains came from one sample sequenced in a study of blood T cell repertoires in COVID-19 (dated by TCRdb to about 2020). The library was built by means of the immunoSEQ multiplex PCR assay. TCRdb re-hosts the immuneACCESS table, in-frame sequences only. Its copies lack some clones; in the studies checked, an unresolved V gene accounts for under half of them, and the cause for the rest is not known. The sample contains over 65,000 clones, more than 75% of them found a single time. Less than 1.5% of the sample belongs to the ten largest clones. The specimen sequenced was peripheral blood. These receptors came from a woman in her sixties or seventies with acute or convalescent COVID-19.

This rearrangement joins TRBV5-1 to TRBJ2-5; maybe TRBD1 (5 bases). CDR1 SGHRS and CDR2 YFSETQ come from the germline V gene. The CDR3 extends over 16 amino acids. V lost 4 bases and J lost 4, with 20 bases in between. CDR3 amino acids: CASSLGPGSLGETQYF. As DNA, the CDR3 is TGCGCCAGCAGCCTGGGGCCTGGATCCCTAGGAGAGACCCAGTACTTC.

The chain recombines TRBV7-9 with TRBJ2-2; possibly TRBD2 for D (5 bases). Trimming removed 5 bases at V and 4 bases at J, with 11 bases between. In germline, CDR1 is SEHNR, CDR2 FQNEAQ (reference sequence). This CDR3 comprises 14 residues. The CDR3 here is CASSITSGTGELFF. DNA of the CDR3: TGTGCCAGCAGCATCACTAGTGGCACCGGGGAGCTGTTTTTT.

The V gene is TRBV7-3, the J gene TRBJ2-2; 9 bases map to TRBD2. The CDR3 runs to 16 residues. V lost 5 bases, J lost 3 bases, and 7 bases stayed unmatched. Germline V lookup: CDR1 SGHTA, CDR2 FQGTGA. The CDR3 sequence: CASSNAGGRDTGELFF. As DNA, the CDR3 is TGTGCCAGCAGCAATGCGGGAGGGCGGGACACCGGGGAGCTGTTTTTT. Combining the CDR3 with reference TRBV7-3 and TRBJ2-2 gives the whole variable domain GAGVSQTPSNKVTEKGKYVELRCDPISGHTALYWYRQSLGQGPEFLIYFQGTGAADDSGLPNDRFFAVRPEGSVSTLKIQRTERGDSAVYLCASSNAGGRDTGELFFGEGSRLTVL.

This rearrangement joins TRBV28 to TRBJ2-1; TRBD2 aligns across 11 bases. The CDR3 is made up of 15 amino acids. Germline CDR1 is MDHEN and CDR2 is SYDVKM. V dropped 3 bases and J dropped 6; count of bases not matched to a gene: 4. The CDR3 reads CASSFSGLAGNEQFF. The CDR3 DNA reads TGTGCCAGCAGTTTTTCTGGACTAGCGGGCAATGAGCAGTTCTTC.

J is TRBJ2-2 and V is TRBV2, with D perhaps matching TRBD1 (6 bases). Looked up from germline, CDR1 is SNHLY and CDR2 is FYNNEI. Trimming removed 2 bases at V and 4 bases at J, with 8 bases between. The CDR3 spans 14 residues. CDR3 nucleotide sequence: TGTGCCAGCAGTGAAAGGGGGAGCACCGGGGAGCTGTTTTTT. Encoded protein: CASSERGSTGELFF. Filled out from reference TRBV2 and TRBJ2-2, the complete variable domain reads EPEVTQTPSHQVTQMGQEVILRCVPISNHLYFYWYRQILGQKVEFLVSFYNNEISEKSEIFDDQFSVERPDGSNFTLKIRSTKLEDSAMYFCASSERGSTGELFFGEGSRLTVL.

V gene TRBV5-8 combines with J gene TRBJ1-4; 9 bases agree with TRBD1. From germline, CDR1 is SGHTS and CDR2 YDEGEE. The V and J ends lost 2 bases and 12 bases, in that order; junction bases with no gene match: 11. There are 15 residues in the CDR3. The CDR3 sequence is CASSFGDRASRELFF. CDR3 nucleotide sequence: TGTGCCAGCAGCTTCGGGGACAGGGCCTCCAGGGAACTGTTTTTT.

The J gene is TRBJ1-2, the V gene TRBV2; tentatively, D is TRBD1 (5 bases). Germline CDR1 and CDR2: SNHLY and FYNNEI. CDR3 length: 16 amino acids. V dropped 1 base and J dropped 6 bases, with 18 bases sitting between them. CDR3 coding DNA: TGTGCCAGCAGTGAAGATCAGGGCCCGGGTTTGGATGGCTACACCTTC. Residues: CASSEDQGPGLDGYTF.

This CDR3 reads CASRVDRATVFTEAFF. DNA of the CDR3: TGTGCCAGCAGAGTGGACAGGGCGACGGTTTTCACTGAAGCTTTCTTT. This sequence joins TRBV2 and TRBJ1-1; 8 bases match TRBD1. This CDR3 has 16 residues. Germline V gene lookup returns CDR1 SNHLY and CDR2 FYNNEI. The trim removed 6 bases at V and 4 bases at J, leaving 13 bases unmatched.

The chain links TRBV25-1 to TRBJ1-6; no definite D call. Germline values: CDR1 MGHDK, CDR2 SYGVNS. V was pared by 3 bases and J by 10 bases, with 13 bases between. The CDR3 has 14 residues. Here the CDR3 DNA reads TGTGCCAGCAGTGATTTGGAGGGTGTGTCACCCCTCCACTTT. Translation: CASSDLEGVSPLHF.

The rearrangement links TRBV25-1 to TRBJ2-1; D is perhaps TRBD2 (5 bases). V gave up 4 bases and J gave up 9 bases, with 16 bases separating them. The CDR3 runs to 14 residues. Germline V CDR1 and CDR2: MGHDK, SYGVNS. CDR3 nucleotide sequence: TGTGCCAGCAGTGCGCAGACTCCCCGGGGTGAGCAGTTCTTC. Translation gives CASSAQTPRGEQFF.

The chain employs TRBV19 and TRBJ1-1; tentatively, D is TRBD1 (6 bases). CDR3 length: 13 residues. CDR1 is LNHDA and CDR2 is SQIVND in the germline V gene (reference sequence). V dropped 5 bases and J dropped 0 bases, with 7 bases sitting between them. CDR3 in DNA: TGTGCCAGTAGTGGACAGTTGAACACTGAAGCTTTCTTT. Residues: CASSGQLNTEAFF. The variable domain in full, completed from reference TRBV19 and TRBJ1-1, reads DGGITQSPKYLFRKEGQNVTLSCEQNLNHDAMYWYRQDPGQGLRLIYYSQIVNDFQKGDIAEGYSVSREKKESFPLTVTSAQKNPTAFYLCASSGQLNTEAFFGQGTRLTVV.

This chain links TRBV6-2 or TRBV6-3 with TRBJ1-5; unclear D gene. The CDR3 has 16 residues. V lost 5 bases and J 3 bases, leaving 17 bases between the germline ends. Germline V gives CDR1 MNHEY, CDR2 SVGEGT. CDR3 nucleotides: TGTGCCAGCAGTACTCCGAGCCTCGCCCCCAATCAGCCCCAGCATTTT. Protein product: CASSTPSLAPNQPQHF.

V usage is TRBV6-5 and J usage is TRBJ1-6; D remains ambiguous. Deletions cut 1 base from V and 0 bases from J, with 7 bases between. Germline V gene data show CDR1 as MNHEY and CDR2 as SVGAGI. The length of the CDR3 is 16 residues. CDR3 sequence: CASSYLSSSYNSPLHF. The CDR3 DNA reads TGTGCCAGCAGTTACTTGTCTAGCTCCTATAATTCACCCCTCCACTTT.

This clone was detected only once. The rearrangement uses TRBV4-1 and TRBJ2-7, with 12 bases lining up with TRBD2. Unmatched junction bases numbered 13, after V lost 3 bases and J lost 1 base. Germline V gene data show CDR1 as MGHRA and CDR2 as YSYEKL. The CDR3 contains 19 residues. The CDR3 coding sequence is TGCGCCAGCAGCCAGCGTCAACCTCCCGGGACTAGCGGGTCCTACGAGCAGTACGTC. This encodes CASSQRQPPGTSGSYEQYV.

The V call is TRBV6-1, the J call TRBJ2-1; TRBD2 matches 8 bases. The length of the CDR3 is 16 residues. Germline CDR1 MNHNS, CDR2 SASEGT. The J segment lost 3 bases and the V segment lost 2 bases, leaving 6 bases of the junction unmatched. Here the CDR3 reads CASSESLAGFYNEQFF. DNA of the CDR3: TGTGCCAGCAGTGAAAGTCTAGCGGGCTTCTACAATGAGCAGTTCTTC.

This sequence joins TRBV9 and TRBJ2-7; D possibly corresponds to TRBD1 (6 bases). CDR1 and CDR2 from the germline V gene are SGDLS and YYNGEE. The CDR3 totals 14 residues. V lost 5 bases and J 5 bases, leaving 17 bases between the germline ends. In nucleotides, the CDR3 is TGTGCCAGCAGACCCGGACAGTTCGGAAACGAGCAGTACGTC. As protein: CASRPGQFGNEQYV.

The gene calls are TRBV14 and TRBJ1-3; 8 bases are a match to TRBD1. Germline CDR1 reads SGHDN; CDR2 reads FVKESK. J gave up 1 base and V 6 bases, and 5 bases lay outside the gene matches. The CDR3 runs to 15 residues. CDR3 sequence: CASSQGATSGNTIYF. In nucleotides, the CDR3 is TGTGCCAGCAGTCAGGGGGCGACTTCTGGAAACACCATATATTTT.

V usage is TRBV6-2 or TRBV6-3 and J usage is TRBJ2-6, with 7 bases fitting TRBD2. The ends lost 0 bases at V and 2 bases at J; junction bases unmatched: 4. The germline V gene encodes CDR1 MNHEY and CDR2 SVGEGT. This CDR3 comprises 17 residues. CDR3 coding DNA: TGTGCCAGCAGTTACTCGGCTAGCGGCACTGGGGCCAACGTCCTGACTTTC. Protein product: CASSYSASGTGANVLTF.

The V call is TRBV2, the J call TRBJ1-4; 11 nucleotides match TRBD1. Germline values: CDR1 SNHLY, CDR2 FYNNEI. V lost 5 bases, J lost 15 bases, and 11 bases stayed unmatched. The CDR3 contains 14 residues. CDR3 coding DNA: TGTGCCAGCAGTCTAGGGACAGGGGGAGTCACAGTGTTTTTT. Protein product: CASSLGTGGVTVFF.

The V gene is TRBV4-3, the J gene TRBJ2-2; D not certain. Germline CDR1 and CDR2: LGHNA and YSLEER. The CDR3 sequence is 15 residues long. V lost 0 bases, J lost 0 bases, and 5 bases lay in between. CDR3 DNA sequence: TGCGCCAGCAGCCAAGAGGGCCCGAACACCGGGGAGCTGTTTTTT. This gives the protein CASSQEGPNTGELFF.

There are a few counts of this clone. The rearrangement joins TRBV6-1 to TRBJ1-2; TRBD1 matches 10 bases. Germline assignment: CDR1 MNHNS and CDR2 SASEGT. V dropped 4 bases and J dropped 4; count of bases not matched to a gene: 15. The CDR3 sequence is 18 residues long. As DNA, the CDR3 is TGTGCCAGCAGTGTCCGAAACCGGGACAGGGGAGCTCTCTATGGCTACACCTTC. As protein: CASSVRNRDRGALYGYTF.

The chain recombines TRBV7-6 with TRBJ1-3; 8 positions agree with TRBD1. The V gene end was trimmed by 0 bases and the J gene end by 3 bases; junction bases not matched to a gene: 4. The CDR3 loop spans 16 amino acids. CDR1 SGHVS and CDR2 FNYEAQ come from the germline V gene. CDR3 nucleotide sequence: TGTGCCAGCAGCTTAGCTCAGGGGGCAAGTGGAAACACCATATATTTT. Residues: CASSLAQGASGNTIYF. Full variable domain (missing parts from reference TRBV7-6 and TRBJ1-3): GAGVSQSPRYKVTKRGQDVALRCDPISGHVSLYWYRQALGQGPEFLTYFNYEAQQDKSGLPNDRFSAERPEGSISTLTIQRTEQRDSAMYRCASSLAQGASGNTIYFGEGSWLTVV.

V usage is TRBV4-2 and J usage is TRBJ2-2, with D maybe TRBD2 (6 bases). The CDR3 sequence is 16 residues long. Trimming removed 0 bases from V and 5 bases from J, with 13 bases in between. Germline-derived CDR1 and CDR2 are LGHNA and YNFKEQ. CDR3 protein: CASSQEGVGGTGELFF. The DNA for the CDR3 is TGTGCCAGCAGCCAAGAAGGGGTAGGAGGGACCGGGGAGCTGTTTTTT.

This sequence joins TRBV14 and TRBJ1-4; the D is unclear. CDR3 length equals 14 residues. Per germline, CDR1 SGHDN and CDR2 FVKESK. Trimming removed 4 bases from V and 7 bases from J, with 13 bases in between. In DNA, the CDR3 is TGTGCCAGCAGCCCGTACGTGGGGAGTGAAAAACTGTTTTTT. This translates into CASSPYVGSEKLFF.

The rearrangement links TRBV3-1 (or the pseudogene TRBV3-2) to TRBJ1-2, with D unresolved. Trimming removed 5 bases at V and 5 bases at J, with 30 bases between. This CDR3 has 19 amino acids. Germline V lookup: CDR1 LGHDT, CDR2 YNNKEL (reference sequence). CDR3 in DNA: TGTGCCAGCAGCGAGGATTTCCGAGGGCTGGGAGTGATTCGGTATGGCTACACCTTC. Encoded protein: CASSEDFRGLGVIRYGYTF.